A selection of T cell receptor beta chains follows, all from one sample in a study of OX40 agonist ivuxolimab in advanced cancers. Repertoires were generated with immunoSEQ multiplex PCR, while TCRdb's copy carries only in-frame clones and drops some. The table includes 15,000 to 25,000 clones, approximately 71% detected once. Sequencing used CD4+ or CD8+ T cells sorted from blood, obtained in a trial of the OX40 agonist ivuxolimab. Every receptor here comes from an adult with an advanced solid tumor such as melanoma, head and neck, liver or kidney cancer. The CDR3 runs from the conserved cysteine through the conserved F or W. The D gene is left open where the match is weak. Clone size is shown for a subset of rows, as once, few, many or a class of expanded clone.

v_call: TRBV6-6
d_call: NA
j_call: TRBJ2-7
clone_size: NA
cdr3_aa: CASKGYGPGEQYF
cdr3_nt: TGTGCCAGTAAAGGGTACGGACCGGGGGAGCAGTACTTC

v_call: TRBV18
d_call: NA
j_call: TRBJ2-7
clone_size: NA
cdr3_aa: CASSLGSGYTYEQYF
cdr3_nt: TGTGCCAGCTCACTGGGCAGCGGTTACACCTACGAGCAGTACTTC

v_call: TRBV15
d_call: NA
j_call: TRBJ2-2
clone_size: few
cdr3_aa: CATESSDTPMNTGELFF
cdr3_nt: TGTGCCACCGAATCCTCCGACACGCCAATGAACACCGGGGAGCTGTTTTTT

v_call: TRBV19
d_call: NA
j_call: TRBJ2-7
clone_size: NA
cdr3_aa: CASSIATQSEQYF
cdr3_nt: TGTGCCAGTAGTATAGCTACACAGAGCGAGCAGTACTTC

v_call: TRBV28
d_call: NA
j_call: TRBJ2-2
clone_size: NA
cdr3_aa: CASSPDRYTGELFF
cdr3_nt: TGTGCCAGCAGTCCTGACAGATACACCGGGGAGCTGTTTTTT

v_call: TRBV7-9
d_call: NA
j_call: TRBJ1-1
clone_size: NA
cdr3_aa: CASSLPLGGNTEAFF
cdr3_nt: TGTGCCAGCAGCCTCCCCTTAGGAGGGAACACTGAAGCTTTCTTT

v_call: TRBV7-6
d_call: NA
j_call: TRBJ1-3
clone_size: NA
cdr3_aa: CASSYGPPAIYF
cdr3_nt: TGTGCCAGCAGCTACGGACCGCCCGCCATATATTTT

v_call: TRBV19
d_call: TRBD2
j_call: TRBJ2-1
clone_size: once
cdr3_aa: CASSPIAGGYNEQFF
cdr3_nt: TGTGCCAGTAGTCCTATAGCGGGTGGATACAATGAGCAGTTCTTC

v_call: TRBV5-1
d_call: NA
j_call: TRBJ2-3
clone_size: NA
cdr3_aa: CASSFSQGRSDTQYF
cdr3_nt: TGCGCCAGCAGCTTCTCCCAGGGGCGTTCAGATACGCAGTATTTT

v_call: TRBV4-2
d_call: NA
j_call: TRBJ2-1
clone_size: few
cdr3_aa: CASSQDNRGQNEQFF
cdr3_nt: TGTGCCAGCAGCCAAGATAATAGGGGTCAAAATGAGCAGTTCTTC

v_call: TRBV7-9
d_call: TRBD1
j_call: TRBJ2-2
clone_size: NA
cdr3_aa: CASSSQGDTGELFF
cdr3_nt: TGTGCCAGCTCCTCACAGGGGGACACCGGGGAGCTGTTTTTT

v_call: TRBV4-1
d_call: TRBD2
j_call: TRBJ2-1
clone_size: NA
cdr3_aa: CASSQATSGRREQFF
cdr3_nt: TGCGCCAGCAGCCAGGCCACTAGCGGGAGAAGGGAGCAGTTCTTC

v_call: TRBV7-2
d_call: NA
j_call: TRBJ2-1
clone_size: once
cdr3_aa: CASSLVETGEQFF
cdr3_nt: TGTGCCAGCAGCTTAGTAGAGACTGGCGAGCAGTTCTTC

v_call: TRBV28
d_call: TRBD1
j_call: TRBJ2-7
clone_size: NA
cdr3_aa: CASSPGTGLSYEQYF
cdr3_nt: TGTGCCAGCAGTCCCGGGACAGGGCTTTCCTACGAGCAGTACTTC